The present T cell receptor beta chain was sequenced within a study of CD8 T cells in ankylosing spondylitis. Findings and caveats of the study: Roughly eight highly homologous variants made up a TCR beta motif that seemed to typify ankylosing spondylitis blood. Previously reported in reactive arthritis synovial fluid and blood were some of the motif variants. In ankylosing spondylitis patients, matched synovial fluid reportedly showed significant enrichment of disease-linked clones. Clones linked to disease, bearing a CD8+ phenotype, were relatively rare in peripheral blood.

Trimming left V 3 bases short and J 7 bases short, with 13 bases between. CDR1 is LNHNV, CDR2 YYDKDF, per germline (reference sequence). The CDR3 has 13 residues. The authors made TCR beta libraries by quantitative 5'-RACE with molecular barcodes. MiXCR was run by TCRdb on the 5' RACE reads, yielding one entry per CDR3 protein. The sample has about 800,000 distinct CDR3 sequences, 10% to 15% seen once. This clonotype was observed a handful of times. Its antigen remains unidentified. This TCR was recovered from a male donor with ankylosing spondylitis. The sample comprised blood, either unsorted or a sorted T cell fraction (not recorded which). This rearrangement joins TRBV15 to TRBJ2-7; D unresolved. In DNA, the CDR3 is TGTGCCACCAGCAGCAGAACCCGACGGGAGCAGTACTTC. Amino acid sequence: CATSSRTRREQYF.